The rows below give T cell receptor beta chains drawn from one sample of a study of CD8 T cells in Susac syndrome. MiXCR, run by TCRdb on the immunoSEQ multiplex PCR reads, gives a single entry per CDR3 protein. The profile covers tens of thousands of distinct CDR3 sequences, with over 95% appearing a single time and around 0.11% taken by the ten largest. Sample: CD4+ T cells from PBMCs. Receptor source: a human donor with multiple sclerosis. Each CDR3 is given with its conserved first and last residue. Some rows have no size entry. The others give once, few or many, or a class for an expanded clone.

TRBV24-1	.	TRBJ2-1	CATSESGTGDVEQFF
TRBV7-9	.	TRBJ1-4	CASSPGTGGREKLFF
TRBV7-2	once	TRBJ2-6	CASSMQGSFVLTF
TRBV27	once	TRBJ2-7	CASSWDGKAYEQYF
TRBV6-1	.	TRBJ2-1	CASGSDRSLILYNEQFF
TRBV5-8	.	TRBJ2-1	CASSWDRAYNEQFF
TRBV20-1	once	TRBJ2-1	CSARDLRGPTYNEQFF
TRBV6-5	.	TRBJ2-3	CASTRANTDTQYF
TRBV9	once	TRBJ2-7	CASSVDRGGEQYF
TRBV3-1	.	TRBJ1-1	CASSQGAADIAFF
TRBV30	once	TRBJ1-5	CAWSTGGVFNQPQHF
TRBV27	.	TRBJ2-5	CASSLSWGIQETQYF
TRBV7-2	.	TRBJ1-5	CASSLVGQGGNQPQHF
TRBV30	.	TRBJ2-3	CAWSLQTSRSTDTQYF
TRBV24-1	.	TRBJ1-2	CATMSSNYGYTF
TRBV5-6	.	TRBJ1-2	CASRSVGKNYGYTF
TRBV9	.	TRBJ2-5	CATEGQGVSQETQYF
TRBV12-3/TRBV12-4	.	TRBJ1-2	CASSFLGGAFGYTF
TRBV20-1	few	TRBJ2-1	CSGQAPAAEDEQFF
TRBV12-3/TRBV12-4	.	TRBJ2-5	CASTGGNKETQYF
TRBV7-9	.	TRBJ2-2	CASSFLDGELFF
TRBV28	once	TRBJ1-1	CASSKTGGAFF
TRBV29-1	once	TRBJ1-2	CSVEGGQLHYYGYTF
TRBV12-3/TRBV12-4	.	TRBJ1-5	CASTSRLNQPQHF
TRBV11-2	.	TRBJ2-7	CASSPRSGTGGIYEQYF
TRBV20-1	.	TRBJ1-3	CSARGAAAIYF
TRBV30	.	TRBJ2-5	CAWSVGASGSLETQYF
TRBV20-1	.	TRBJ1-5	CSAPDRSNQPQHF
TRBV19	.	TRBJ1-1	CASSNRFDRSNTEAFF
TRBV6-1	.	TRBJ2-5	CASTAGETQYF
TRBV30	.	TRBJ1-1	CAWRFNRENTEAFF
TRBV12-3/TRBV12-4	.	TRBJ1-4	CASSLGLEPFF
TRBV4-1	.	TRBJ2-4	CASSQVWPPGGGPKNIQYF
TRBV4-1	.	TRBJ2-5	CASSQSWAGETQYF
TRBV7-2	.	TRBJ1-5	CASSSTGQGPYQPQHF
TRBV29-1	.	TRBJ1-1	CSVTSGRTEAFF
TRBV25-1	.	TRBJ2-7	CASSDFVRGPGGRDYEQYF
TRBV6-5	.	TRBJ1-6	CASSYGLPGQIPSSYNSPLHF
TRBV6-6	.	TRBJ1-5	CASNPSVEQPQHF
TRBV3-1	.	TRBJ2-7	CASSQSYEQYF
TRBV3-1	.	TRBJ2-2	CASSQLTGLGTGELFF
TRBV7-2	.	TRBJ2-3	CASSLERQVIAQYF
TRBV7-2	.	TRBJ2-1	CASSIEIVKNEQFF
TRBV5-4	.	TRBJ1-5	CASSLASGCNQPQHF
TRBV3-1	.	TRBJ1-1	CASSHSTGNTEAFF
TRBV24-1	once	TRBJ2-1	CATSSPLETADNEQFF
TRBV4-3	.	TRBJ2-3	CASSQDAKGTSGASTDTQYF
TRBV4-2	.	TRBJ1-5	CASNQDGGNQPQHF